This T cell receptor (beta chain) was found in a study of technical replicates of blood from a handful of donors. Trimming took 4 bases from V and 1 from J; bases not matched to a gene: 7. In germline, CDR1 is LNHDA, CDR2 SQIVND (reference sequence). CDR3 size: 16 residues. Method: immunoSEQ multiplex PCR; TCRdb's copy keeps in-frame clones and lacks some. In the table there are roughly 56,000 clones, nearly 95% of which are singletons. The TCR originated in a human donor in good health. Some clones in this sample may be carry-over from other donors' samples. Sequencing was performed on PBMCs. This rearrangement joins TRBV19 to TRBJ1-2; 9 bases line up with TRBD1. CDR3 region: CASSTSSGQGNYGYTF. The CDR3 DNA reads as TGTGCCAGTAGTACCTCCTCGGGACAGGGTAACTATGGCTACACCTTC.